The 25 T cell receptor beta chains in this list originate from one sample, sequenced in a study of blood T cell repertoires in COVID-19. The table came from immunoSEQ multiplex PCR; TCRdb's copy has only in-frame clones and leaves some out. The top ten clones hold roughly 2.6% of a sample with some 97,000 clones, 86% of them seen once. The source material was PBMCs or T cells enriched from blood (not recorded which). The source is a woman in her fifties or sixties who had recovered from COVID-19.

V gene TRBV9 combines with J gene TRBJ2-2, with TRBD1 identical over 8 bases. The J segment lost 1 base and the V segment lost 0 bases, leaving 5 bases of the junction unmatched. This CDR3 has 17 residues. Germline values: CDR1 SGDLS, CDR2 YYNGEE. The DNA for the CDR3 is TGTGCCAGCAGCGTAGTTATAGGACAGGGGAACACCGGGGAGCTGTTTTTT. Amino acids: CASSVVIGQGNTGELFF.

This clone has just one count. CDR3 sequence (DNA): TGTGCCAGCATCGGGGGGTCCTACTCCTACAATGAGCAGTTCTTC. Amino acid sequence: CASIGGSYSYNEQFF. This chain joins TRBV2 and TRBJ2-1; 7 bases agree with TRBD2. Per the germline V gene, CDR1 is SNHLY and CDR2 is FYNNEI. This CDR3 region has 15 residues. The J segment lost 0 bases and the V segment lost 7 bases, leaving 6 bases of the junction unmatched.

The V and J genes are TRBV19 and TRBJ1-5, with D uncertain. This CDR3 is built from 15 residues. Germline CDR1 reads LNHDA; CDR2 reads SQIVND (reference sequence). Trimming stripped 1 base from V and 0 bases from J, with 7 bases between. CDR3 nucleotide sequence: TGTGCCAGTAGTATAGGCGTACGTAGCAATCAGCCCCAGCATTTT. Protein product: CASSIGVRSNQPQHF.

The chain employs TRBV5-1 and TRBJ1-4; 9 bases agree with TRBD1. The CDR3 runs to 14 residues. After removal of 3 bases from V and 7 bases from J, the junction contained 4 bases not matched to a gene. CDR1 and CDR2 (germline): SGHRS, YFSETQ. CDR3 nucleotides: TGCGCCAGCAGCTCAGGGACAGGGAGTGAAAAACTGTTTTTT. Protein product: CASSSGTGSEKLFF.

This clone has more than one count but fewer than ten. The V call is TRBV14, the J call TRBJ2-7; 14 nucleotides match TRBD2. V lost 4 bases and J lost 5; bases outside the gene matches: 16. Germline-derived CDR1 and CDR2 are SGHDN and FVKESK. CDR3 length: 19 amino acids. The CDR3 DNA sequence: TGTGCCAGCAGCCCTCGGACAGGGACTAGCGGGAGTTTGATGAACGAGCAGTACTTC. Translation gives CASSPRTGTSGSLMNEQYF.

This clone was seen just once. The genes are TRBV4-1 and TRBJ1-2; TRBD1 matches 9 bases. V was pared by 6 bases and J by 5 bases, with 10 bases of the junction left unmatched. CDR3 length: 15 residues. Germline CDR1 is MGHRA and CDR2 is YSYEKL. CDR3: CASRDPGTGKYGYTF. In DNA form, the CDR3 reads TGCGCCAGCAGGGACCCCGGGACAGGGAAATATGGCTACACCTTC.

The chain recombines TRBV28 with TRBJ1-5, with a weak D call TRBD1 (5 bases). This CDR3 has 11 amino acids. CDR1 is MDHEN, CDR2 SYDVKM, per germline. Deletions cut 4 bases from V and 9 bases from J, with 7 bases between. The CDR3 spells CASSSRGPQHF. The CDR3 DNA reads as TGTGCCAGCAGTTCTAGGGGGCCCCAGCATTTT.

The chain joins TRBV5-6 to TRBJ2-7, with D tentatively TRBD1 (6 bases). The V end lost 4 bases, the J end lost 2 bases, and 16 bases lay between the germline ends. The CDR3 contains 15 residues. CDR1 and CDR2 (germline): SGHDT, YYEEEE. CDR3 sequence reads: CASSTLAGATYEQYF. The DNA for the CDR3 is TGTGCCAGCAGCACCCTAGCAGGGGCGACCTACGAGCAGTACTTC.

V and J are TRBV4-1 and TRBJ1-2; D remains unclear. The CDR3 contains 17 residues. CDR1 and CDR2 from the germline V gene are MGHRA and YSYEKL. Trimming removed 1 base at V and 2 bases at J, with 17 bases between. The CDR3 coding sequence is TGCGCCAGCAGCCAAGCCCCGTCGGGAGTGCGGAACTATGGCTACACCTTC. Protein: CASSQAPSGVRNYGYTF.

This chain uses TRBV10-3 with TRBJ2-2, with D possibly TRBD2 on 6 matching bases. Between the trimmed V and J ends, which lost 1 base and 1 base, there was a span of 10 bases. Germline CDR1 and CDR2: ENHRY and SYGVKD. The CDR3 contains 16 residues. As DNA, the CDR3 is TGTGCCATCAGTGAGTTCGGGGGAGTGAACACCGGGGAGCTGTTTTTT. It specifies CAISEFGGVNTGELFF.

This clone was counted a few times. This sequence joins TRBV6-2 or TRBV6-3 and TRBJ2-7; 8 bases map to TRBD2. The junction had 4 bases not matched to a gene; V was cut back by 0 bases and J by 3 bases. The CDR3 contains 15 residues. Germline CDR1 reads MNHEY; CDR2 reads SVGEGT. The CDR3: CASSYSRGGIYEQYF. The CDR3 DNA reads TGTGCCAGCAGTTACTCTCGGGGGGGGATCTACGAGCAGTACTTC.

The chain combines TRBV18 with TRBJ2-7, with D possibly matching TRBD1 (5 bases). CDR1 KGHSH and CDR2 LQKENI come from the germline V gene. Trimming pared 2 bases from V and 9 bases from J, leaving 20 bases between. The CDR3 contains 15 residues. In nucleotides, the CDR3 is TGTGCCAGCTCACCAGGTCTTTCAGGGCTAATTGGGCAGTACTTC. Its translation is CASSPGLSGLIGQYF.

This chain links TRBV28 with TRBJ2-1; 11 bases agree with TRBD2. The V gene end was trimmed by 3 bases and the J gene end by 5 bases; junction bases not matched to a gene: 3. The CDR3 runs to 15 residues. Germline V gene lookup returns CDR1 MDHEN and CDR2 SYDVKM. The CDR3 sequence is CASSFMTSGNNEQFF. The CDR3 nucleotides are TGTGCCAGCAGTTTTATGACTAGCGGGAACAATGAGCAGTTCTTC. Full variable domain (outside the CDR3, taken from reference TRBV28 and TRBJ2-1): DVKVTQSSRYLVKRTGEKVFLECVQDMDHENMFWYRQDPGLGLRLIYFSYDVKMKEKGDIPEGYSVSREKKERFSLILESASTNQTSMYLCASSFMTSGNNEQFFGPGTRLTVL.

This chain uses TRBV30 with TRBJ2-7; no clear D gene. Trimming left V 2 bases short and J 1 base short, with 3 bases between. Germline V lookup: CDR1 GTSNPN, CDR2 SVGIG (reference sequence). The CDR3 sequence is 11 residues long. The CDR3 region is CAWSLSYEQYF. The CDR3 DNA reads TGTGCCTGGAGTTTATCCTACGAGCAGTACTTC.

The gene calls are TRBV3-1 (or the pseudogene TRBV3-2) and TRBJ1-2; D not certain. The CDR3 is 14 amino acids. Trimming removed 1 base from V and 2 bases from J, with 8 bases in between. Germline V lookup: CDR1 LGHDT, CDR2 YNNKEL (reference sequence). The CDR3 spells CASSQGGANYGYTF. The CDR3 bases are TGTGCCAGCAGCCAAGGGGGAGCGAACTATGGCTACACCTTC.

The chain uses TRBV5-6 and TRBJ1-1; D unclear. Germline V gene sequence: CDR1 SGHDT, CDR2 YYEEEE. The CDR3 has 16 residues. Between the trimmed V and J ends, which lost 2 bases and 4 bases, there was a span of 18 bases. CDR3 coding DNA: TGTGCCAGCAGCTTCACCGGGTTGAGATCCATCACTGAAGCTTTCTTT. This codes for CASSFTGLRSITEAFF.

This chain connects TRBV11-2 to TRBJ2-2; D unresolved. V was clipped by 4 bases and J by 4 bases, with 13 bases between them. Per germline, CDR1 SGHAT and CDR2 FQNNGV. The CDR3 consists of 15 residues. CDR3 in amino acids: CASSSDLTSTGELFF. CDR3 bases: TGTGCCAGCAGCTCAGACCTGACTTCCACCGGGGAGCTGTTTTTT.

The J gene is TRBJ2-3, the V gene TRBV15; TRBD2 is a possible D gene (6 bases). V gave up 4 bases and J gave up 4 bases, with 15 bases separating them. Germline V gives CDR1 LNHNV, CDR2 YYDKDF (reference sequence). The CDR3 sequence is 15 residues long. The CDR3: CATSKMRGGPDTQYF. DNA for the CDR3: TGTGCCACCAGCAAAATGAGGGGAGGACCAGATACGCAGTATTTT.

CDR3 DNA sequence: TGTGCCAGCAGTTTGTCGCCGCTGCGTGGCAGGGATAGGGGTGAGCAGTTCTTC. This gives the protein CASSLSPLRGRDRGEQFF. This rearrangement joins TRBV28 to TRBJ2-1; weak D call: TRBD1 (5 bases). The V and J ends lost 3 bases and 9 bases respectively, with 27 bases between them. Germline V gene data show CDR1 as MDHEN and CDR2 as SYDVKM. The CDR3 has 18 residues.

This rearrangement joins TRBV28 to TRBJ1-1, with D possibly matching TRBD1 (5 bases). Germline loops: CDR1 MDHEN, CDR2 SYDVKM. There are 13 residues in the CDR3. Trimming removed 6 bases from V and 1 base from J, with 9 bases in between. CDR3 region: CASRLTGNTEAFF. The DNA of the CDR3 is TGTGCCAGCAGACTTACAGGGAACACTGAAGCTTTCTTT.

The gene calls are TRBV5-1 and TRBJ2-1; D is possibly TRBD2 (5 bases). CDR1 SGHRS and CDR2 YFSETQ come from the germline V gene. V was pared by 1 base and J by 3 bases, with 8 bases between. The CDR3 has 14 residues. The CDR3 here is CASSLSGDYNEQFF. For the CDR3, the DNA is TGCGCCAGCAGCTTGAGCGGAGACTACAATGAGCAGTTCTTC.

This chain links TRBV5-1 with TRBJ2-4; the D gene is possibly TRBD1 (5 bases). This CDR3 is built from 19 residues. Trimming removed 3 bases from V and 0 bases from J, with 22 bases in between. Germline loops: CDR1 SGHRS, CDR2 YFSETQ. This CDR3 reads CASSSGESSGSLAKNIQYF. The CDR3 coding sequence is TGCGCCAGCAGCTCGGGTGAGAGCTCAGGGTCCCTAGCCAAAAACATTCAGTACTTC.

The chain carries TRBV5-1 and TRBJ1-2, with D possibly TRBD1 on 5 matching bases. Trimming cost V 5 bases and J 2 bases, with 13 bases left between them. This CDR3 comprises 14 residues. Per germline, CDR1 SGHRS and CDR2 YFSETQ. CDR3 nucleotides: TGCGCCAGCAGGGGTCTGGGGCCCAACTATGGCTACACCTTC. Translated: CASRGLGPNYGYTF.

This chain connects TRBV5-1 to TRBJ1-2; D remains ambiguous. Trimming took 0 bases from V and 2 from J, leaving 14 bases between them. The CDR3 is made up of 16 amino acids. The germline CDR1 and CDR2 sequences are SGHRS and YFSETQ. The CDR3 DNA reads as TGCGCCAGCAGCTTGGCGGTAGATCCTCAAAACTATGGCTACACCTTC. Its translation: CASSLAVDPQNYGYTF.

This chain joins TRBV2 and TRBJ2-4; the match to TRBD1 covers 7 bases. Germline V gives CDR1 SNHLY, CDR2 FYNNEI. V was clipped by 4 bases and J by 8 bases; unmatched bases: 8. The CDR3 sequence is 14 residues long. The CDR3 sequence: CASSGDRETDIQYF. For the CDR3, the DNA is TGTGCCAGCAGTGGAGACAGGGAGACGGACATTCAGTACTTC.